This TCR beta chain was sequenced in a study of immune reconstitution after stem cell transplant in scleroderma. Each CDR3 protein is one row after TCRdb ran MiXCR on the RT-PCR reads. Of 1,500 to 2,000 distinct CDR3 sequences in the sample, roughly 3.5% were seen once. This CDR3 contains 13 residues. Germline V gene sequence: CDR1 MDHEN, CDR2 SYDVKM. V was cut by 3 bases and J by 4 bases, with 9 bases left in between. This clonotype is classed as hyperexpanded. The sample was taken before or after autologous hematopoietic stem cell transplantation (not recorded which). This receptor was taken from a male donor with systemic sclerosis. The chain joins TRBV28 to TRBJ1-1; D unresolved. The CDR3 DNA reads TGTGCCAGCAGTTTGGGGAGACGCACTGAAGCTTTCTTT. It yields the protein CASSLGRRTEAFF.